The rows below give T cell receptor beta chains drawn from one sample of a study of T cell repertoires in cytomegalovirus infection. MiXCR, applied by TCRdb to the reads, yields one record per CDR3 protein. The sample lists around 300,000 distinct CDR3 sequences; roughly 26% were seen once. Sample: PBMCs. The receptors derive from a human donor in good health (CMV status not recorded). Some clones in this sample may be carry-over from other donors' samples. CDR3s include the opening cysteine and the closing phenylalanine or tryptophan. The D gene is left open where the match is weak. Clone sizes are given selectively: once, few, many, or a class where the clone is expanded.

d_call clone_size j_call v_call cdr3_nt cdr3_aa
TRBD2 . TRBJ2-1 TRBV20-1 TGCAGTGCTAAGGGCGGGAGCATCTACAATGAGCAGTTCTTC CSAKGGSIYNEQFF
. . TRBJ2-3 TRBV10-3 TGTGCCATCAGAGGACTTGGCACAGATACGCAGTATTTT CAIRGLGTDTQYF
TRBD1 many TRBJ1-2 TRBV7-2 TGTGCCAGCAGCCCTAGCTCGGGACAGGCAACTAACTATGGCTACACCTTC CASSPSSGQATNYGYTF
. many TRBJ1-1 TRBV4-1 TGCGCCAGCAGCCATCCCCCCCCCCCCGCGAGACAAATGAACACTGAAGCTTTCTTT CASSHPPPPARQMNTEAFF
TRBD1 many TRBJ1-5 TRBV7-2 TGTGCCAGCAGCTTTACGGACAGGAGACATAGCAATCAGCCCCAGCATTTT CASSFTDRRHSNQPQHF
TRBD1 few TRBJ2-7 TRBV24-1 TGTGCCACCAGTACCGGGCAGGGGGTAGGGGAGCAGTACTTC CATSTGQGVGEQYF
. few TRBJ2-2 TRBV12-3/TRBV12-4 TGTGCCAGCAGTTTATATTTGGGACAGAACACCGGGGAGCTGTTTTTT CASSLYLGQNTGELFF
. . TRBJ2-1 TRBV12-3/TRBV12-4 TGTGCCAGCAGTTTGCCGCTTAGAAGCGCGGTCCCGAATGAGCAGTTCTTC CASSLPLRSAVPNEQFF
. . TRBJ2-3 TRBV7-2 TGTGCCAGCAGCTTAAGCCTACTCTCTGCAGATACGCAGTATTTT CASSLSLLSADTQYF
. many TRBJ2-2 TRBV7-2 TGTGCCAGCAGCCCTAGGACGAAATCGAACACCGGGGAGCTGTTTTTT CASSPRTKSNTGELFF
. . TRBJ1-3 TRBV6-5 TGTGCCAGCAGTCCGACACTTCAAGTCGGGAACACCATATATTTT CASSPTLQVGNTIYF
. few TRBJ2-3 TRBV24-1 TGTGCCACCAGTGATCCGACATATGGGACAGATACGCAGTATTTT CATSDPTYGTDTQYF
TRBD1 . TRBJ2-7 TRBV20-1 TGCAGTGCAGACAAAGGGACAGTGGAATACGAGCAGTACTTC CSADKGTVEYEQYF
. few TRBJ1-5 TRBV28 TGTGCCGGGAGCTGGAGCAATCAGCCCCAGCATTTT CAGSWSNQPQHF
. . TRBJ1-6 TRBV18 TGTGCCAGCTCCATGACAGGAAGAGGACTGGAACCCCTCCACTTT CASSMTGRGLEPLHF
. few TRBJ1-6 TRBV18 TGTGCCAGCTCACCGGGGGCAGGACCTTCACCCCTCCACTTT CASSPGAGPSPLHF